This T cell receptor beta chain was retrieved from a study of spatial heterogeneity in lung cancer. V shed 2 bases and J shed 2 bases, with 9 bases lying between them. Germline CDR1 MDHEN, CDR2 SYDVKM. This CDR3 spans 14 amino acids. From the 5' RACE reads, TCRdb called clonotypes with MiXCR, one entry per CDR3 protein. The profile shows tens of thousands of distinct CDR3 sequences, 12% of them singletons. The time point was: sample taken at primary tumor resection. The chain combines TRBV28 with TRBJ2-5; no reliable D call. Sequencing used PBMCs, obtained at surgery. This clonotype was sampled from a male donor with early-stage non-small cell lung cancer. The CDR3: CASSLADFQETQYF. The CDR3 DNA reads as TGTGCCAGCAGTTTAGCAGATTTTCAAGAGACCCAGTACTTC.